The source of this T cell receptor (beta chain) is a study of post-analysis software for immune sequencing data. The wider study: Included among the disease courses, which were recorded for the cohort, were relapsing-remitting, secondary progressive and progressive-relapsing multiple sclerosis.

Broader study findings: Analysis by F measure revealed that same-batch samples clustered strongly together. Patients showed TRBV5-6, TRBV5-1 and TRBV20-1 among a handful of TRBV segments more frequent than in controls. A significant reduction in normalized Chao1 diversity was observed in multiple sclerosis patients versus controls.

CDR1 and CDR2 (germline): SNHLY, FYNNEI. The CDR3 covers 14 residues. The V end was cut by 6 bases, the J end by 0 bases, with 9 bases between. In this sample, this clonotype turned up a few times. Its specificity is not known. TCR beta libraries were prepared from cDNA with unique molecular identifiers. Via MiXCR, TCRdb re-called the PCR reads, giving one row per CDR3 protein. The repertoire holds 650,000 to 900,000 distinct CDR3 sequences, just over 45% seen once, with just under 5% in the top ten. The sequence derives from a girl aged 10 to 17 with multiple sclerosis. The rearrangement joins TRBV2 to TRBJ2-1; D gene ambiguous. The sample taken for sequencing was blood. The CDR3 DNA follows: TGTGCCAGCAGCAGGTTCAGCTCCTACAATGAGCAGTTCTTC. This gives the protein CASSRFSSYNEQFF. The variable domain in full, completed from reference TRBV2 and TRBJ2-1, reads EPEVTQTPSHQVTQMGQEVILRCVPISNHLYFYWYRQILGQKVEFLVSFYNNEISEKSEIFDDQFSVERPDGSNFTLKIRSTKLEDSAMYFCASSRFSSYNEQFFGPGTRLTVL.